This T cell receptor (beta chain) stems from a study of cytotoxic CD8 clonotypes in ibrutinib-treated CLL. At the level of the study: Patients gave response samples after a median around 11 months of treatment, range 6 to 36. Study conclusions and caveats: Clonality went up at ibrutinib response and then declined back toward baseline at progression. Treatment left the uncommon public clonotypes either contracted or stable in frequency.

V was pared by 4 bases and J by 7 bases, with 27 bases between. Germline V gene sequence: CDR1 SGHRS, CDR2 YFSETQ. The CDR3 contains 17 residues. Turning to this clone: The antigen is undetermined.

TCRdb's copy holds only in-frame clones and misses some; the assay was immunoSEQ multiplex PCR. In the table there are tens of thousands of clones, 80% of which are singletons. The chain carries TRBV5-1 and TRBJ2-7; either TRBD1 or TRBD2 may supply D (6 bases each). The clonotype originates from a human donor with chronic lymphocytic leukemia. Sequenced material: PBMCs, taken at disease progression, from a patient treated with ibrutinib. The CDR3 DNA sequence: TGCGCCAGCAGCCCATCCCCCGCCGGCCTTCGGGGGCTTGAGCAGTACTTC. Protein product: CASSPSPAGLRGLEQYF.